This T cell receptor (beta chain) was identified in a study of neurological immune-mediated disorders. Study-level points and caveats: Private repertoires in all groups were suggested by the finding that expanded clones across subjects shared no CDR3 amino acid sequences.

TCRdb reprocessed the 5' RACE reads with MiXCR, giving one entry per CDR3 protein. The table records 20,000 to 25,000 distinct CDR3 sequences, around 6% of them present only once. V gave up 6 bases and J gave up 6 bases, with 14 bases separating them. CDR1 MNHEY and CDR2 SMNVEV come from the germline V gene (reference sequence). This CDR3 is built from 13 residues. This clonotype was detected ten times or more. The antigen remains undetermined. The specimen sequenced was CD8+ T cells from blood. The rearrangement uses TRBV27 and TRBJ1-1; D gene unclear. The clonotype originates from a man between 18 and 35 years old in good health. The CDR3 protein is CASSLGGISEAFF. CDR3 DNA sequence: TGTGCCAGCAGCCTCGGAGGGATCTCTGAAGCTTTCTTT.